This entry lists 8 T cell receptor beta chains sequenced from one sample in a study of T cells after yellow fever vaccination. MiXCR was run by TCRdb on the 5' RACE reads, yielding one entry per CDR3 protein. This sample has around 330,000 distinct CDR3 sequences; roughly 3.5% occur once, and the top ten carry roughly a quarter. Sequenced material: PBMCs, taken on the day of the yellow fever booster vaccination. These receptors were obtained from a man in his late teens or twenties who received the YFV17D yellow fever vaccine.

There are many counts of this clonotype. The chain is built from TRBV20-1 and TRBJ2-2; 9 positions agree with TRBD2. Germline V gives CDR1 DFQATT, CDR2 SNEGSKA (reference sequence). This CDR3 has 13 residues. V trimming: 5 bases; J trimming: 7 bases; junction bases outside the gene matches: 5. The CDR3 DNA sequence: TGCAGTGCTGCCGGGACTAGCAGCGGGGAGCTGTTTTTT. It specifies CSAAGTSSGELFF.

This clonotype was seen more than once but under ten times. The chain is built from TRBV19 and TRBJ1-2, with D possibly being TRBD1 (5 bases). CDR1 is LNHDA, CDR2 SQIVND, per germline (reference sequence). Trimming took 5 bases from V and 4 from J, leaving 14 bases between them. The CDR3 covers 14 residues. The CDR3 here is CASSVSGTAYGYTF. The CDR3 DNA sequence: TGTGCCAGTAGTGTTTCCGGGACGGCCTATGGCTACACCTTC.

The chain joins TRBV5-1 to TRBJ2-3; TRBD1 aligns across 7 bases. The CDR3 has 15 residues. CDR1 is SGHRS and CDR2 is YFSETQ in the germline V gene. V was pared by 6 bases and J by 2 bases, with 9 bases of the junction left unmatched. CDR3 in DNA: TGCGCCAGCAAAAATTCCGGGACAGACACAGATACGCAGTATTTT. Encoded protein: CASKNSGTDTDTQYF. Based on the CDR3 plus reference TRBV5-1 and TRBJ2-3, the full variable domain is KAGVTQTPRYLIKTRGQQVTLSCSPISGHRSVSWYQQTPGQGLQFLFEYFSETQRNKGNFPGRFSGRQFSNSRSEMNVSTLELGDSALYLCASKNSGTDTDTQYFGPGTRLTVL.

J is TRBJ1-3 and V is TRBV13; the match to TRBD1 covers 9 bases. CDR3 length: 14 residues. Germline CDR1 is PRHDT and CDR2 is FYEKMQ (reference sequence). Trimming cost V 5 bases and J 4 bases; bases outside gene matches: 3. In nucleotides, the CDR3 is TGTGCCAGCAGCGGGGACAGGGAGGGAAACACCATATATTTT. This sequence encodes CASSGDREGNTIYF.

Only a few counts were recorded for this clonotype. This chain connects TRBV6-2 or TRBV6-3 to TRBJ2-7, with D unclear. The CDR3 runs 15 residues. V was trimmed by 4 bases and J by 1 base, leaving 14 bases between them. Germline CDR1 and CDR2: MNHEY and SVGEGT. In DNA form, the CDR3 reads TGTGCCAGCAGTTTCCTACCTGCTCCGTCCTACGAGCAGTACGTC. This sequence encodes CASSFLPAPSYEQYV.

This clonotype was counted many times. The J gene is TRBJ1-1, the V gene TRBV5-4; 9 bases are a match to TRBD1. Per germline, CDR1 SGHNT and CDR2 YYREEE (reference sequence). This CDR3 is 17 amino acids long. The V gene end was trimmed by 3 bases and the J gene end by 0 bases; junction bases not matched to a gene: 9. The CDR3 loop is CASSSTDYRGLNTEAFF. As DNA, the CDR3 is TGTGCCAGCAGCTCAACCGACTACAGGGGGCTGAACACTGAAGCTTTCTTT.

The chain combines TRBV20-1 with TRBJ2-7; 7 bases match TRBD2. With 3 bases clipped from V and 3 bases from J, the junction kept 11 bases outside the gene matches. The CDR3 runs 15 residues. Germline loops: CDR1 DFQATT, CDR2 SNEGSKA (reference sequence). The CDR3 spells CSARGGAAGIYEQYF. CDR3 in DNA: TGCAGTGCTAGGGGCGGGGCAGCGGGGATCTACGAGCAGTACTTC.

The chain links TRBV20-1 to TRBJ1-6, with 10 bases aligning to TRBD1. CDR3 size: 15 residues. Germline-derived CDR1 and CDR2 are DFQATT and SNEGSKA (reference sequence). With 5 bases clipped from V and 8 bases from J, the junction kept 9 bases outside the gene matches. The CDR3 spells CSAFTGTGEYSPLHF. CDR3 DNA: TGCAGTGCTTTCACCGGGACAGGGGAGTATTCACCCCTCCACTTT.